Below are 27 T cell receptor beta chains sequenced from a single sample in a study of type 1 regulatory T cells. TCRdb re-called the reads with MiXCR, one entry per CDR3 protein. The repertoire has about 97,000 distinct CDR3 sequences, less than 40% of them found once; the top ten carry 2.2%. Sequencing was performed on CD4+ T cells, either the whole sample or a sorted fraction (not recorded which). The receptor source for this set is a human donor in good health.

This chain joins TRBV4-2 and TRBJ1-6, with D uncertain. V was shortened by 3 bases and J by 6 bases, with 12 bases between the two germline ends. From germline, CDR1 is LGHNA and CDR2 YNFKEQ. The CDR3 spans 15 residues. The CDR3 sequence: CASSQEIRSNSPLHF. In nucleotides, the CDR3 is TGTGCCAGCAGCCAGGAGATAAGGAGTAATTCACCCCTCCACTTT.

This clonotype has more than one count but fewer than ten. This sequence joins TRBV4-2 and TRBJ2-7; TRBD1 agrees at 11 bases. V trimming: 0 bases; J trimming: 3 bases; junction bases outside the gene matches: 4. The germline CDR1 and CDR2 sequences are LGHNA and YNFKEQ. The CDR3 spans 16 residues. CDR3 DNA sequence: TGTGCCAGCAGCCAAGATCAGGGACAGGGGGGCTACGAGCAGTACTTC. This sequence encodes CASSQDQGQGGYEQYF.

The table lists this clonotype with a few counts. The rearrangement links TRBV20-1 to TRBJ2-7, with 11 bases lining up with TRBD2. The CDR3 spans 14 residues. Germline V gene sequence: CDR1 DFQATT, CDR2 SNEGSKA (reference sequence). V was pared by 7 bases and J by 2 bases, with 7 bases of the junction left unmatched. The CDR3 reads CSVRTSGRTYEQYF. CDR3 nucleotide sequence: TGCAGTGTGCGGACTAGCGGGCGTACCTACGAGCAGTACTTC.

This clonotype was recorded once. In DNA form, the CDR3 reads TGTGCCAGCAGCCTCGGGGGTCCTTACGAGCAGTACTTC. Translating it yields CASSLGGPYEQYF. The V call is TRBV27, the J call TRBJ2-7; D perhaps matches TRBD2 (6 bases). Germline CDR1 is MNHEY and CDR2 is SMNVEV (reference sequence). The V and J ends lost 6 bases and 4 bases respectively, with 13 bases between them. The CDR3 spans 13 residues.

In this sample, this clonotype turned up a few times. The V and J genes are TRBV12-3 or TRBV12-4 and TRBJ2-3; TRBD2 aligns across 13 bases. This CDR3 is 16 amino acids long. The ends lost 6 bases at V and 5 bases at J; junction bases unmatched: 8. CDR3 sequence reads: CASRTGLAGRGDTQYF. The CDR3 coding sequence is TGTGCCAGCAGAACGGGACTAGCGGGGAGGGGAGATACGCAGTATTTT.

This chain links TRBV7-2 with TRBJ2-7; a possible D gene is TRBD2 (5 bases). The V end was cut by 5 bases, the J end by 7 bases, with 12 bases between. Per the germline V gene, CDR1 is SGHTA and CDR2 is FQGNSA. This CDR3 has 12 amino acids. The DNA of the CDR3 is TGTGCCAGCAGCCAAGGAGGAGGTGAGCAGTACTTC. Its translation: CASSQGGGEQYF.

This clonotype has only a few counts. The gene calls are TRBV28 and TRBJ1-5; 7 nucleotides line up with TRBD1. Germline loops: CDR1 MDHEN, CDR2 SYDVKM. This CDR3 has 15 residues. Trimming took 7 bases from V and 5 from J; bases not matched to a gene: 11. The DNA for the CDR3 is TGTGCCAGCACTCACCCACAGGGGCAGGATCAGCCCCAGCATTTT. It codes for CASTHPQGQDQPQHF.

The table lists this clonotype with many counts. The V call is TRBV4-1, the J call TRBJ1-5; no definite D call. This CDR3 has 13 residues. V was shortened by 1 base and J by 5 bases, with 6 bases between the two germline ends. Germline assignment: CDR1 MGHRA and CDR2 YSYEKL. CDR3 coding DNA: TGCGCCAGCAGCCAAGCGAGTCATCAGCCCCAGCATTTT. Translating gives CASSQASHQPQHF.

This sequence joins TRBV10-3 and TRBJ1-2; D remains unclear. With 10 bases removed from V and 7 bases from J, the gap between germline ends came to 16 bases. Germline CDR1 reads ENHRY; CDR2 reads SYGVKD. CDR3 length: 12 amino acids. CDR3 DNA: TGTGCCACCGTCGGGTCCGATACTGGCTACACCTTC. This sequence encodes CATVGSDTGYTF.

The V gene is TRBV19, the J gene TRBJ1-4; perhaps TRBD1 as D (6 bases). The CDR3 contains 16 residues. The germline V gene encodes CDR1 LNHDA and CDR2 SQIVND (reference sequence). V lost 9 bases and J 6 bases, leaving 23 bases between the germline ends. CDR3 protein: CASKNQGLETDEKLFF. CDR3 nucleotide sequence: TGTGCCAGCAAGAACCAGGGGCTGGAGACTGATGAAAAACTGTTTTTT. Filled out from reference TRBV19 and TRBJ1-4, the complete variable domain reads DGGITQSPKYLFRKEGQNVTLSCEQNLNHDAMYWYRQDPGQGLRLIYYSQIVNDFQKGDIAEGYSVSREKKESFPLTVTSAQKNPTAFYLCASKNQGLETDEKLFFGSGTQLSVL.

CDR3 DNA: TGCGCCAGCAGCATGGCCGTCACCGGGGAGCTGTTTTTT. Encoded protein: CASSMAVTGELFF. The V gene is TRBV5-1, the J gene TRBJ2-2; D is unclear. The CDR3 sequence is 13 residues long. V was trimmed by 4 bases and J by 4 bases, leaving 8 bases between them. CDR1 SGHRS and CDR2 YFSETQ come from the germline V gene. Supplemented by reference TRBV5-1 and TRBJ2-2, the full variable domain reads KAGVTQTPRYLIKTRGQQVTLSCSPISGHRSVSWYQQTPGQGLQFLFEYFSETQRNKGNFPGRFSGRQFSNSRSEMNVSTLELGDSALYLCASSMAVTGELFFGEGSRLTVL.

The chain recombines TRBV24-1 with TRBJ2-2, with D hard to call. Per germline, CDR1 KGHDR and CDR2 SFDVKD. V shed 2 bases and J shed 2 bases, with 5 bases lying between them. CDR3 length equals 14 residues. The CDR3 DNA reads TGTGCCACCAGTGATTGGCCCAACACCGGGGAGCTGTTTTTT. Translation gives CATSDWPNTGELFF.

This clonotype has only a few counts. The rearrangement links TRBV20-1 to TRBJ2-5; possible D gene TRBD2, 6 bases. Germline V lookup: CDR1 DFQATT, CDR2 SNEGSKA (reference sequence). Trimming pared 0 bases from V and 4 bases from J, leaving 15 bases between. The CDR3 has 15 residues. CDR3 amino acids: CSARDIRGFGETQYF. The CDR3 coding sequence is TGCAGTGCTAGAGATATACGGGGGTTTGGAGAGACCCAGTACTTC.

This clonotype was seen only a few times. V usage is TRBV7-8 and J usage is TRBJ2-2; D may be TRBD1 (5 bases). CDR1 is SGHVS and CDR2 is FQNEAQ in the germline V gene. The CDR3 runs 15 residues. Trimming removed 3 bases at V and 1 base at J, with 9 bases between. CDR3 nucleotide sequence: TGTGCCAGCAGCTTGACAGAACTGAACACCGGGGAGCTGTTTTTT. It yields the protein CASSLTELNTGELFF.

Ten or more counts support this clonotype. V is TRBV5-5 and J is TRBJ2-1; D perhaps matches TRBD2 (5 bases). The CDR3 runs 19 residues. Germline lookup yields CDR1 SGHKS and CDR2 YYEKEE (reference sequence). With 2 bases removed from V and 2 bases from J, the gap between germline ends came to 23 bases. Here the CDR3 reads CASSFTRSSLDSAYNEQFF. The DNA for the CDR3 is TGTGCCAGCAGCTTTACCCGGTCGAGCCTGGACTCAGCCTACAATGAGCAGTTCTTC.

This clonotype has only a few counts. The chain couples TRBV20-1 to TRBJ2-3, with D tentatively TRBD2 (7 bases). In germline, CDR1 is DFQATT, CDR2 SNEGSKA (reference sequence). The CDR3 covers 15 residues. Trimming pared 6 bases from V and 5 bases from J, leaving 21 bases between. Here the CDR3 reads CSAAWGRETEDTQYF. The CDR3 coding sequence is TGCAGTGCCGCATGGGGGCGGGAGACGGAAGATACGCAGTATTTT.

The chain combines TRBV6-2 or TRBV6-3 with TRBJ2-7; 11 bases are a match to TRBD2. Germline V gene data show CDR1 as MNHEY and CDR2 as SVGEGT. The J segment lost 7 bases and the V segment lost 7 bases, leaving 12 bases of the junction unmatched. This CDR3 has 15 amino acids. For the CDR3, the DNA is TGTGCCAGCATAGATCCGGGACTAGCGGCCAGGGAGCAGTACTTC. Translated, it gives CASIDPGLAAREQYF.

This chain joins TRBV28 and TRBJ2-5; tentatively, D is TRBD1 (5 bases). Trimming removed 6 bases at V and 2 bases at J, with 10 bases between. CDR1 is MDHEN and CDR2 is SYDVKM in the germline V gene. The CDR3 runs to 13 residues. As DNA, the CDR3 is TGTGCCAGCAGCCTGACAGTACAAGAGACCCAGTACTTC. This gives the protein CASSLTVQETQYF.

V usage is TRBV28 and J usage is TRBJ2-7, with D tentatively TRBD2 (6 bases). The CDR3 has 16 amino acids. The V and J ends lost 4 bases and 4 bases respectively, with 20 bases between them. From germline, CDR1 is MDHEN and CDR2 SYDVKM. The CDR3 bases are TGTGCCAGCAGTTCCGCTGGGAGCGGGCGACCTTACGAGCAGTACTTC. It is translated as CASSSAGSGRPYEQYF.

This chain connects TRBV6-1 to TRBJ1-5, with 9 bases matching TRBD1. V trimming: 1 base; J trimming: 1 base; junction bases outside the gene matches: 8. Germline V gives CDR1 MNHNS, CDR2 SASEGT. The CDR3 spans 18 residues. DNA for the CDR3: TGTGCCAGCAGTGAAGAGCCGGGACAGGGTTGGAGCAATCAGCCCCAGCATTTT. It is translated as CASSEEPGQGWSNQPQHF.

This chain connects TRBV7-6 to TRBJ2-5; tentatively, D is TRBD1 or TRBD2 (7 bases each). The CDR3 runs to 13 residues. Trimming stripped 5 bases from V and 5 bases from J, with 12 bases between. Germline loops: CDR1 SGHVS, CDR2 FNYEAQ. For the CDR3, the DNA is TGTGCCAGCAGCCAGGGGGGGGTGGAGACCCAGTACTTC. Protein product: CASSQGGVETQYF.

This chain uses TRBV6-5 with TRBJ2-3, with 10 bases aligning to TRBD2. V shed 6 bases and J 3 bases; nucleotides not matched to a gene: 12. This CDR3 comprises 17 residues. Germline V gene data show CDR1 as MNHEY and CDR2 as SVGAGI. This CDR3 reads CASSHRASGRRTDTQYF. DNA for the CDR3: TGTGCCAGCAGCCACCGAGCTAGCGGGAGAAGGACAGATACGCAGTATTTT.

The chain joins TRBV12-3 or TRBV12-4 to TRBJ2-3; D is possibly TRBD2 (6 bases). The CDR3 consists of 19 residues. V lost 6 bases and J lost 6, with 31 bases in between. CDR3: CASSPRRGFFGSAGDTQYF. As DNA, the CDR3 is TGTGCCAGCAGCCCTAGGCGGGGTTTCTTCGGCTCCGCCGGGGATACGCAGTATTTT.

The table lists this clonotype with a few counts. The chain recombines TRBV7-8 with TRBJ1-2; unclear D gene. V was pared by 1 base and J by 4 bases, with 10 bases between. From germline, CDR1 is SGHVS and CDR2 FQNEAQ. The CDR3 covers 14 residues. CDR3 nucleotide sequence: TGTGCCAGCAGCTTAGGGAGGCAGGCCTATGGCTACACCTTC. This encodes CASSLGRQAYGYTF.

This clonotype was detected once. At one of its ends the junction is not consistent with the germline gene, which may arise from a read error. The chain carries TRBV5-1 and TRBJ1-3; no reliable D call. The germline V gene has CDR1 SGHRS and CDR2 YFSETQ. The CDR3 covers 16 residues. The CDR3 spells CASSLGRVDSGNTIHF. In DNA, the CDR3 is TGCGCCAGCAGCTTGGGCCGGGTCGACTCTGGAAACACCATACATTTT. The full variable domain, rest sourced from reference TRBV5-1 and TRBJ1-3, is KAGVTQTPRYLIKTRGQQVTLSCSPISGHRSVSWYQQTPGQGLQFLFEYFSETQRNKGNFPGRFSGRQFSNSRSEMNVSTLELGDSALYLCASSLGRVDSGNTIHFGEGSWLTVV.

The chain links TRBV2 to TRBJ2-5, with a tentative D call TRBD2 (6 bases). Germline CDR1 SNHLY, CDR2 FYNNEI. Trimming shortened V by 4 bases and J by 4 bases, and 13 bases separated the two germline ends. The CDR3 loop spans 14 amino acids. Here the CDR3 reads CASSVLLAGETQYF. As DNA, the CDR3 is TGTGCCAGCAGTGTCCTACTAGCCGGAGAGACCCAGTACTTC.

This chain joins TRBV28 and TRBJ2-1, with 10 positions matching TRBD2. CDR3 length: 15 amino acids. With 5 bases clipped from V and 6 bases from J, the junction kept 7 bases outside the gene matches. CDR1 MDHEN and CDR2 SYDVKM come from the germline V gene. For the CDR3, the DNA is TGTGCCAGCAGTCCGACTAGCGGGCTAGGCAATGAGCAGTTCTTC. Amino acid sequence: CASSPTSGLGNEQFF.